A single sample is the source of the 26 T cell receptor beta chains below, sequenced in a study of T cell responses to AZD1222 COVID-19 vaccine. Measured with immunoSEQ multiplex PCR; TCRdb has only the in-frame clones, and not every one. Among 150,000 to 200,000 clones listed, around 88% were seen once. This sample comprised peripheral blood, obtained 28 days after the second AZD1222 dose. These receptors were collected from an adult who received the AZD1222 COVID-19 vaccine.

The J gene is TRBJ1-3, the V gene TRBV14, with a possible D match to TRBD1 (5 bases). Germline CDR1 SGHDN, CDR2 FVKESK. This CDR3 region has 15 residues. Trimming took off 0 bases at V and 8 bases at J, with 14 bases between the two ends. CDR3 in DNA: TGTGCCAGCAGCCAAGATCTTGCCAGGGCGGACACCATATATTTT. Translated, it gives CASSQDLARADTIYF.

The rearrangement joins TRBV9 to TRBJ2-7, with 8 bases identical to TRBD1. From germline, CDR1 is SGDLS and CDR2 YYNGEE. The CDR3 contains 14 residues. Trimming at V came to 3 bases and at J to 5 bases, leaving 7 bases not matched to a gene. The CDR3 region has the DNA TGTGCCAGCAGCGGAGGACAGGGCCCCCACGAGCAGTACTTC. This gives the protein CASSGGQGPHEQYF.

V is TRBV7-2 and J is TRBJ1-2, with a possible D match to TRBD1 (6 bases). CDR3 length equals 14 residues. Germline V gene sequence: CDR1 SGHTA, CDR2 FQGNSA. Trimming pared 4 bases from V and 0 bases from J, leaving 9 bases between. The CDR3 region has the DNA TGTGCCAGCAGCTACGACAGGACTAACTATGGCTACACCTTC. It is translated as CASSYDRTNYGYTF.

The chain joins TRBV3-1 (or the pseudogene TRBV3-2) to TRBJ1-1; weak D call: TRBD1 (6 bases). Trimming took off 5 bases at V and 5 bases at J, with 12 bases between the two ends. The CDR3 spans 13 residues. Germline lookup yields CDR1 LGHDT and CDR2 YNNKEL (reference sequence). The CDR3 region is CASSTRGATEAFF. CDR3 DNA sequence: TGTGCCAGCAGCACGCGGGGGGCGACTGAAGCTTTCTTT.

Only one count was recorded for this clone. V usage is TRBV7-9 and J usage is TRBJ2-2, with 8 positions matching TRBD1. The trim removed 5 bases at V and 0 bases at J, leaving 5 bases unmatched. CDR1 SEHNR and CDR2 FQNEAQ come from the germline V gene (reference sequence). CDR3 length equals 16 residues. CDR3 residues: CASSPQGASNTGELFF. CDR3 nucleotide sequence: TGTGCCAGCAGCCCTCAGGGGGCCTCGAACACCGGGGAGCTGTTTTTT.

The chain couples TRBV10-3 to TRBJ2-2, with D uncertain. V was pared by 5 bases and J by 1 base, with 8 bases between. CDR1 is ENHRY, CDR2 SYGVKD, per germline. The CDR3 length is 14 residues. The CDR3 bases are TGTGCCATCAGTACCGGGCTGAACACCGGGGAGCTGTTTTTT. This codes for CAISTGLNTGELFF.

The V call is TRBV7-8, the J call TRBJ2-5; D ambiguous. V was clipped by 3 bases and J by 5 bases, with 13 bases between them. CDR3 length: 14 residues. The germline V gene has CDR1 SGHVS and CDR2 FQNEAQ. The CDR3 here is CASSLTTSWETQYF. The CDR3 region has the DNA TGTGCCAGCAGCTTGACGACCTCATGGGAGACCCAGTACTTC.

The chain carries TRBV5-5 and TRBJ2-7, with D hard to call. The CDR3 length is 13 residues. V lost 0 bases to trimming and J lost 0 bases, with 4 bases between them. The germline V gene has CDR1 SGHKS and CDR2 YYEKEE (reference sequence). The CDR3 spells CASSLAISYEQYF. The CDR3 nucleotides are TGTGCCAGCAGCTTGGCTATCTCCTACGAGCAGTACTTC.

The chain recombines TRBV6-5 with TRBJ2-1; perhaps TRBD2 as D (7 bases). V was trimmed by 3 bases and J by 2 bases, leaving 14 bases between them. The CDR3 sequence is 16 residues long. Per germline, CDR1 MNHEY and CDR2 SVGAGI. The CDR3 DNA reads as TGTGCCAGCAGTTATGTTGGGGGGGCGGCCTACAATGAGCAGTTCTTC. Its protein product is CASSYVGGAAYNEQFF.

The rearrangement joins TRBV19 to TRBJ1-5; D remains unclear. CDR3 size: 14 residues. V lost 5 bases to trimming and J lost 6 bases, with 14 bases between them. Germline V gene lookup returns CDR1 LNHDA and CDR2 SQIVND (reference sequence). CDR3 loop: CASSPTRFLQPQHF. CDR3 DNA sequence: TGTGCCAGTAGTCCGACACGGTTCCTTCAGCCCCAGCATTTT.

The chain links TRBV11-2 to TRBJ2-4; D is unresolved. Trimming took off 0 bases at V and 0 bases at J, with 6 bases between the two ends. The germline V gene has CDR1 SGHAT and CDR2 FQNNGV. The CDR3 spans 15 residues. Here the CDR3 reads CASSLDRIAKNIQYF. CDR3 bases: TGTGCCAGCAGCTTAGACAGAATAGCCAAAAACATTCAGTACTTC.

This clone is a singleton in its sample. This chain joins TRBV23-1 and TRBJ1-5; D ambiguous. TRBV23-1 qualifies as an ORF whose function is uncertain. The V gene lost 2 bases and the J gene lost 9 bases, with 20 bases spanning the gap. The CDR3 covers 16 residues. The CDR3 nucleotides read TGCGCCAGCAGTCAAGAACTAGCGGACCCTAAGGGGCCCCAGCATTTT. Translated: CASSQELADPKGPQHF.

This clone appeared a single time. In DNA, the CDR3 is TGTGCCAGCTCACGCGGACAGGGCCAAGAGACCCAGTACTTC. It codes for CASSRGQGQETQYF. The rearrangement uses TRBV18 and TRBJ2-5; TRBD1 agrees at 8 bases. This CDR3 is 14 amino acids long. The germline V gene has CDR1 KGHSH and CDR2 LQKENI. The trim removed 4 bases at V and 1 base at J, leaving 2 bases unmatched.

CDR3 DNA: TGCGCCAGCAGGACAGAAATGAACACTGAAGCTTTCTTT. As protein: CASRTEMNTEAFF. The chain links TRBV10-1 to TRBJ1-1; D may be TRBD1 (5 bases). There are 13 residues in the CDR3. CDR1 and CDR2 from the germline V gene are WNHNN and SYGVQD (reference sequence). Trimming took 6 bases from V and 0 from J, leaving 8 bases between them.

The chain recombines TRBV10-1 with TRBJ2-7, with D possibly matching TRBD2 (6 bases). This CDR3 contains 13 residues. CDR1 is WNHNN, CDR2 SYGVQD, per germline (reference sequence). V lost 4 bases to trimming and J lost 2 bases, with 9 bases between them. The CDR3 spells CASSGGLAYEQYF. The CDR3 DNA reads TGCGCCAGCAGTGGGGGACTTGCCTACGAGCAGTACTTC.

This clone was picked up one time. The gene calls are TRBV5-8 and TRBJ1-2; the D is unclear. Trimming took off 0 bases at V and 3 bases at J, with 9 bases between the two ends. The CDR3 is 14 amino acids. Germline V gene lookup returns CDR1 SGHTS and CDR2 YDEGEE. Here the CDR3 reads CASSLAGFYYGYTF. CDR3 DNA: TGTGCCAGCAGCTTGGCGGGTTTTTACTATGGCTACACCTTC.

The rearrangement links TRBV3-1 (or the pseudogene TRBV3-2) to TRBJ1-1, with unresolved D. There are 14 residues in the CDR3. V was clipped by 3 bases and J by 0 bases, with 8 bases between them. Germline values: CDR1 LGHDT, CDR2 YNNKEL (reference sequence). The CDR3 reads CASSHDAMNTEAFF. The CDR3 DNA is TGTGCCAGCAGCCACGACGCTATGAACACTGAAGCTTTCTTT.

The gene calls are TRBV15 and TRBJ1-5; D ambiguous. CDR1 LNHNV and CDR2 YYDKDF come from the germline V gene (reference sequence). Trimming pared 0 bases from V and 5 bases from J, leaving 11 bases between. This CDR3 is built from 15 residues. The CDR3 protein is CATSREVIWDQPQHF. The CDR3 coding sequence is TGTGCCACCAGCAGAGAAGTGATTTGGGATCAGCCCCAGCATTTT.

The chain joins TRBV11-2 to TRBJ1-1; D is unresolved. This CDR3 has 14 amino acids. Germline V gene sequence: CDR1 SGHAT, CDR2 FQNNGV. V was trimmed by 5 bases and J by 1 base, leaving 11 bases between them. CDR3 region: CASSINRQNTEAFF. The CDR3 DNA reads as TGTGCCAGCAGCATAAACAGACAGAACACTGAAGCTTTCTTT.

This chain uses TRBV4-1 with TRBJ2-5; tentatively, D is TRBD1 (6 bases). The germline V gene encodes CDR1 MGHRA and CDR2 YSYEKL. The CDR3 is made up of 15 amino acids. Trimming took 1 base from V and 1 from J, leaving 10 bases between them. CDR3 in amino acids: CASSQVEGVQETQYF. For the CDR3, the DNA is TGCGCCAGCAGCCAAGTAGAGGGGGTCCAAGAGACCCAGTACTTC.

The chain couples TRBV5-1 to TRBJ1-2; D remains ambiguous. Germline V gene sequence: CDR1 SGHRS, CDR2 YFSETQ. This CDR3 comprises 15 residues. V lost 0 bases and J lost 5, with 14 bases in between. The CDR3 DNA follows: TGCGCCAGCAGCTTGGAGTTGGTAGGGAAGTATGGCTACACCTTC. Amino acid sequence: CASSLELVGKYGYTF.

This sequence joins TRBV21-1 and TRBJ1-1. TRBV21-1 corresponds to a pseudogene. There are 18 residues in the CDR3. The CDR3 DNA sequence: TGTGCCAGCAGCAAAGCCCCCCCGGGGCGTGAAGTGAACACTGAAGCTTTCTTT. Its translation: CASSKAPPGREVNTEAFF.

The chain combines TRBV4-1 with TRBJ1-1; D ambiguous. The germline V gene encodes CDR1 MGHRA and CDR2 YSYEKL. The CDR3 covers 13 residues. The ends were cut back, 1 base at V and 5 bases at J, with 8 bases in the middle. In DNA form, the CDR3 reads TGCGCCAGCAGCCAAGGGTGGGCGACTGAAGCTTTCTTT. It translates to CASSQGWATEAFF.

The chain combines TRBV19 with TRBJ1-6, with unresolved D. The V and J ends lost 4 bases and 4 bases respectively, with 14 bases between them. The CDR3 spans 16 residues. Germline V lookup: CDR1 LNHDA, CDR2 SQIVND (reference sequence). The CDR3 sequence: CASSTRSGGYNSPLHF. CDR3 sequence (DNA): TGTGCCAGTAGTACCAGGTCAGGAGGGTATAATTCACCCCTCCACTTT. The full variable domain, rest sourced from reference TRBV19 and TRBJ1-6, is DGGITQSPKYLFRKEGQNVTLSCEQNLNHDAMYWYRQDPGQGLRLIYYSQIVNDFQKGDIAEGYSVSREKKESFPLTVTSAQKNPTAFYLCASSTRSGGYNSPLHFGNGTRLTVT.

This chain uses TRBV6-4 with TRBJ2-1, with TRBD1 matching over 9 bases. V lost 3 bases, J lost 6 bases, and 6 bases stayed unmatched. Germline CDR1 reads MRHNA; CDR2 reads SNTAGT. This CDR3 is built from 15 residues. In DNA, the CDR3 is TGTGCCAGCAGTGAGGGGGGGACAGGGTCCAATGAGCAGTTCTTC. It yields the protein CASSEGGTGSNEQFF.

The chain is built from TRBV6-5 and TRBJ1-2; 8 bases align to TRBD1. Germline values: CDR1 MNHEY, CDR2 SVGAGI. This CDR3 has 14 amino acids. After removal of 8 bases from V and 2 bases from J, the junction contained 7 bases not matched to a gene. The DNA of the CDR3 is TGTGCCAGCCTGAAGCCAGGGGGCAACTATGGCTACACCTTC. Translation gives CASLKPGGNYGYTF.